This paragraph reports one TCR beta chain. Its antigen is unidentified. Generated by immunoSEQ multiplex PCR, the TCRdb table keeps only in-frame clones and is missing some. There are roughly 130,000 clones in the sample; 80% to 95% occur only once, and around 0.2% lies in the top ten. The sample is drawn from a study of graft-versus-host responses after intestinal transplantation. As for the study in general: All recipients got anti-thymocyte globulin induction, then tacrolimus and steroids for approximately three years. Study-wide results and limits: Recipient marrow harbored GvH clones, some of which surfaced first in ileum or blood.

The length of the CDR3 is 20 residues. Per germline, CDR1 MDHEN and CDR2 SYDVKM. V gave up 2 bases and J gave up 2 bases; unmatched junction bases: 10. This sequence joins TRBV28 and TRBJ2-3, with 16 bases fitting TRBD2. The sequence derives from a human donor who received an intestinal transplant. This material consisted of unstimulated CD4+ T cells sorted from spleen or lymph node cells, taken before intestinal transplant. For the CDR3, the DNA is TGTGCCAGCAGTTTACCCCTAGGGACTAGCGGGAGGGAAGCCACAGATACGCAGTATTTT. Residues: CASSLPLGTSGREATDTQYF.